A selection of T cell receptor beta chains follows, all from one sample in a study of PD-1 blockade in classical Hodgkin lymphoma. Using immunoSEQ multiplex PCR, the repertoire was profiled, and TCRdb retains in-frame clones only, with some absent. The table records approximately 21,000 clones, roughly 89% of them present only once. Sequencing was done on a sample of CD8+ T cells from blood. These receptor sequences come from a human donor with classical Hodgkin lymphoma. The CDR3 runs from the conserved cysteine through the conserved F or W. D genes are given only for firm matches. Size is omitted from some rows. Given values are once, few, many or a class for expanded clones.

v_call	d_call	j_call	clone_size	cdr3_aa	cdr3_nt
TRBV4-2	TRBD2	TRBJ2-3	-	CASSQEAGGPDTQYF	TGTGCCAGCAGCCAAGAAGCGGGGGGGCCAGATACGCAGTATTTT
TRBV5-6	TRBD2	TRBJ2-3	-	CASSTSGRMTDTQYF	TGTGCCAGCAGCACTAGCGGGAGAATGACAGATACGCAGTATTTT
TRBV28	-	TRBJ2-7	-	CASFFTGTFYGKYF	TGTGCCAGCTTTTTTACCGGGACATTCTACGGGAAGTACTTC
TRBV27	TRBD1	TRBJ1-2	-	CASSLGDRDHGYTF	TGTGCCAGCAGTTTGGGGGACAGGGATCATGGCTACACCTTC
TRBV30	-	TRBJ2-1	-	CAWSAVRNEQFF	TGTGCCTGGAGTGCTGTGAGGAATGAGCAGTTCTTC
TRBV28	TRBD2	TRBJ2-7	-	CASTPAGARFYEQYF	TGTGCCAGCACCCCAGCGGGGGCCCGATTCTACGAGCAGTACTTC
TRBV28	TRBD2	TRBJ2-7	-	CASSLSSSGIVYEQYF	TGTGCCAGCAGTTTATCCTCTAGCGGGATCGTTTACGAGCAGTACTTC
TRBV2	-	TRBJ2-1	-	CASSLDPDTPSYNEQFF	TGTGCCAGCAGCCTTGACCCTGACACCCCCTCCTACAATGAGCAGTTCTTC
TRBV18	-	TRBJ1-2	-	CASSPPSDYGYTF	TGTGCCAGCTCACCACCCTCAGACTATGGCTACACCTTC
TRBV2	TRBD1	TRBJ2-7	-	CASSGTGGASYEQYF	TGTGCCAGCAGTGGGACAGGGGGTGCGAGCTACGAGCAGTACTTC
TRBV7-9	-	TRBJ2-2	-	CASSLVLGELFF	TGTGCCAGCAGCTTAGTCTTGGGGGAGCTGTTTTTT
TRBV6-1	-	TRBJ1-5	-	CASFGVHSNQPQHF	TGTGCCAGCTTCGGTGTTCATAGCAATCAGCCCCAGCATTTT
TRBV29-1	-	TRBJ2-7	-	CSVEAGKSSYEQYF	TGCAGCGTTGAGGCAGGAAAAAGCTCCTACGAGCAGTACTTC
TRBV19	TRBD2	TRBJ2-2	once	CASSIASGGTYTGELFF	TGTGCCAGTAGTATAGCTAGCGGGGGGACCTACACCGGGGAGCTGTTTTTT
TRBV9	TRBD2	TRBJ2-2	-	CASSGAGGLVGELFF	TGTGCCAGCAGCGGAGCGGGGGGGCTAGTCGGGGAGCTGTTTTTT
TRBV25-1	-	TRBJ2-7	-	CASSAPDERNYYEQYF	TGTGCCAGCAGTGCGCCCGACGAGAGGAATTACTACGAGCAGTACTTC
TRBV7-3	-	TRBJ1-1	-	CASSDMGGLRTEAFF	TGTGCCAGCAGCGACATGGGGGGTCTGAGGACTGAAGCTTTCTTT
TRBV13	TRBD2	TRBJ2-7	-	CASSTAGAPPEQYF	TGTGCCAGCAGCACAGCGGGGGCCCCCCCGGAGCAGTACTTC
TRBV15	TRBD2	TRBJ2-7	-	CATSREASGSSYEQYF	TGTGCCACCAGCAGAGAAGCCAGCGGGAGCTCCTACGAGCAGTACTTC
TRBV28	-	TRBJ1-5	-	CASRPPGGYSNQPQHF	TGTGCCAGCAGACCTCCGGGGGGGTATAGCAATCAGCCCCAGCATTTT
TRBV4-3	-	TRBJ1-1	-	CASSYGTSNTEAFF	TGCGCCAGCAGCTATGGGACATCTAACACTGAAGCTTTCTTT
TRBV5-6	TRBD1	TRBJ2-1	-	CASSLRDRAYNEQFF	TGTGCCAGCAGCCTCCGGGACAGAGCTTACAATGAGCAGTTCTTC
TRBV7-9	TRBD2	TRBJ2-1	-	CASIVGPTSANEQFF	TGTGCCAGCATTGTGGGGCCGACTAGCGCCAATGAGCAGTTCTTC
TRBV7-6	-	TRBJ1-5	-	CASSLVGQPQHF	TGTGCCAGCAGCTTAGTCGGTCAGCCCCAGCATTTT
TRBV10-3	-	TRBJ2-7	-	CAISLDTSGRTRSSYEQYF	TGTGCCATCAGTCTGGACACCTCTGGGCGGACCCGCAGCTCCTACGAGCAGTACTTC
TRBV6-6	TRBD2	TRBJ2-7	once	CASTEGSGGWRNEQYF	TGTGCCAGCACGGAGGGTAGCGGGGGGTGGAGGAACGAGCAGTACTTC
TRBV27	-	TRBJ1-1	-	CASLKRGFHTEAFF	TGTGCCAGCCTTAAAAGGGGCTTCCACACTGAAGCTTTCTTT
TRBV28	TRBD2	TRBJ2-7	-	CASSSVTSGSIEQYF	TGTGCCAGCAGTTCGGTGACTAGCGGGAGTATCGAGCAGTACTTC
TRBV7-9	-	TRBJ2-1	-	CASSADPQNEQFF	TGTGCCAGCAGCGCCGACCCTCAGAATGAGCAGTTCTTC
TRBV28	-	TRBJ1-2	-	CASSRQPGTLNGYTF	TGTGCCAGCAGTCGTCAACCCGGGACACTGAATGGCTACACCTTC
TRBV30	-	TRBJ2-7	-	CAWISAVQQYF	TGTGCCTGGATAAGCGCGGTCCAGCAGTACTTC
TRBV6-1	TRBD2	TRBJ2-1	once	CASTGTTTINEQFF	TGTGCCAGCACCGGGACTACGACTATCAATGAGCAGTTCTTC
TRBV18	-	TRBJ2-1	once	CASSPKERTSVSYEQFF	TGTGCCAGCTCTCCAAAGGAAAGAACTTCGGTTTCCTATGAGCAGTTCTTC
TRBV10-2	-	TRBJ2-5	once	CASSESRGLVGQTQYF	TGCGCCAGCAGTGAGTCGAGGGGACTCGTCGGCCAGACCCAGTACTTC
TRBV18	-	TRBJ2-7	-	CASSPLKEGNYEQYF	TGTGCCAGCTCACCACTTAAAGAGGGGAACTACGAGCAGTACTTC
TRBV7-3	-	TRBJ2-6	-	CASSSGPGIQGLSGANVLTF	TGTGCCAGCAGCTCGGGACCCGGGATTCAGGGTCTCTCTGGGGCCAACGTCCTGACTTTC
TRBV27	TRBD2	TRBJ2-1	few	CASSFSLAGVVYEQFF	TGTGCCAGCAGTTTTAGTCTAGCGGGAGTCGTATATGAGCAGTTCTTC
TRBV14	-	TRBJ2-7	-	CASSQGPAVWETYEQYF	TGTGCCAGCAGCCAAGGTCCGGCGGTCTGGGAGACCTACGAGCAGTACTTC
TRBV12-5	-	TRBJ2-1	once	CASQNGYNEQFF	TGTGCTAGCCAAAACGGTTACAATGAGCAGTTCTTC
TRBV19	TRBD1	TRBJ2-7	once	CASVPGQGYEQYF	TGTGCCAGTGTACCGGGACAGGGGTACGAGCAGTACTTC